This T cell receptor (beta chain) was identified during a study of shared clonotypes between healthy human individuals. Donors, healthy HIV-negative adults, lacked recent acute infections or vaccinations. The authors divided CD4+ cells into CD45RA+ naive and CD45RA-negative memory subsets. Libraries were prepared by immunoSEQ multiplex PCR; TCRdb keeps only in-frame clonotypes and omits some of them. The sample lists a few hundred thousand clones, 65% occurring once. The CDR3 is 14 amino acids. Between the trimmed V and J ends, which lost 2 bases and 6 bases, there was a span of 11 bases. Looked up from germline, CDR1 is KGHSH and CDR2 is LQKENI.

The chain employs TRBV18 and TRBJ2-4; possible D gene TRBD1, 6 bases. The sequencing input was memory CD4+ T cells sorted from blood. Indicated subset: CD45RA-negative fraction. This TCR came from a man aged 30-40 years in good health. CDR3 DNA: TGTGCCAGCTCACCATGGGACACCGGAAACATTCAGTACTTC. Translated: CASSPWDTGNIQYF.